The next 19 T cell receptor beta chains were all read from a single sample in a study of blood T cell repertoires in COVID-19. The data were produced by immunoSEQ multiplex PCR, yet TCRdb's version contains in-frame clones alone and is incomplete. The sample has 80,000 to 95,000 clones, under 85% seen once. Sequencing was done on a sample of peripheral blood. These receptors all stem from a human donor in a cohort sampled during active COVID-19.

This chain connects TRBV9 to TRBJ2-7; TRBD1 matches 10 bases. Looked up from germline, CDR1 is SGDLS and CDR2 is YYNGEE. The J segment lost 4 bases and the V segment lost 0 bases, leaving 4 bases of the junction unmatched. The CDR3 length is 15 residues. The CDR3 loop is CASSVGQGAEYEQYF. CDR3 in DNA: TGTGCCAGCAGCGTAGGACAGGGGGCGGAATACGAGCAGTACTTC.

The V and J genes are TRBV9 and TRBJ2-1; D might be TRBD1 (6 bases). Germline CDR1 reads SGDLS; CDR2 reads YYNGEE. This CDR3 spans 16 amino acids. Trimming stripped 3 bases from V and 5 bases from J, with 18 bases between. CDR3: CASSGGLGEKDNEQFF. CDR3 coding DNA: TGTGCCAGCAGCGGGGGGCTGGGGGAGAAGGACAATGAGCAGTTCTTC.

The chain's CDR3 is CASSTTGGNYYEQYF. DNA for the CDR3: TGTGCCAGCAGTACGACAGGGGGGAACTACTACGAGCAGTACTTC. This sequence joins TRBV28 and TRBJ2-7; TRBD1 matches at 9 bases. Germline CDR1 is MDHEN and CDR2 is SYDVKM. This CDR3 is 15 amino acids long. V was clipped by 5 bases and J by 3 bases; unmatched bases: 8.

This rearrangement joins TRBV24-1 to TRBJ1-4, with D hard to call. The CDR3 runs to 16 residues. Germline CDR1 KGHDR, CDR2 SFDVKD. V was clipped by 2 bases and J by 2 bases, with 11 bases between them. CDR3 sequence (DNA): TGTGCCACCAGTGATTCGAAACCCGGGACTAATGAAAAACTGTTTTTT. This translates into CATSDSKPGTNEKLFF.

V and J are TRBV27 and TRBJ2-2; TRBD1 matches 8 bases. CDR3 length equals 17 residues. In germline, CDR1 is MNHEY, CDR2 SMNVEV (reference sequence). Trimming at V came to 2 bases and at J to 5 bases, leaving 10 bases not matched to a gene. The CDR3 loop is CASSLERDRGWTGELFF. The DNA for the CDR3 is TGTGCCAGCAGTTTAGAAAGAGACAGGGGCTGGACCGGGGAGCTGTTTTTT.

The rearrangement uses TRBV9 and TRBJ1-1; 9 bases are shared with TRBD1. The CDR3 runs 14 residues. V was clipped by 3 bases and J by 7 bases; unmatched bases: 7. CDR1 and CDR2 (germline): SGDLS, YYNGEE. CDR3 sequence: CASSEGQGRGEAFF. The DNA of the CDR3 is TGTGCCAGCAGCGAGGGACAGGGAAGGGGTGAAGCTTTCTTT.

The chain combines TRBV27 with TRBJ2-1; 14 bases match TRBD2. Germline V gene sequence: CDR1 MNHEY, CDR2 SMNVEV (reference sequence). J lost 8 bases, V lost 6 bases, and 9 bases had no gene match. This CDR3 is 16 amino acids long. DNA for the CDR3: TGTGCCAGCAGGACGGGACTAGCGGGAGTGGGGGATGAGCAGTTCTTC. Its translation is CASRTGLAGVGDEQFF.

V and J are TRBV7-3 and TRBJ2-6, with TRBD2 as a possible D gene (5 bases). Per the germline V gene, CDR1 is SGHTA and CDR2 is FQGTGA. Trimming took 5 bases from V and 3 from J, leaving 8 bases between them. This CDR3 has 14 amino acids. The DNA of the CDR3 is TGTGCCAGCAGCACAAGCGGTGGGGCCAACGTCCTGACTTTC. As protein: CASSTSGGANVLTF.

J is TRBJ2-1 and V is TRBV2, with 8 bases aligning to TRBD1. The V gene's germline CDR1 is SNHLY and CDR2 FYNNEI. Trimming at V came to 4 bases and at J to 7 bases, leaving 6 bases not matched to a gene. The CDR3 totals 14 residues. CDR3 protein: CASSVPGGPNEQFF. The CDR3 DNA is TGTGCCAGCAGTGTGCCAGGGGGCCCAAATGAGCAGTTCTTC.

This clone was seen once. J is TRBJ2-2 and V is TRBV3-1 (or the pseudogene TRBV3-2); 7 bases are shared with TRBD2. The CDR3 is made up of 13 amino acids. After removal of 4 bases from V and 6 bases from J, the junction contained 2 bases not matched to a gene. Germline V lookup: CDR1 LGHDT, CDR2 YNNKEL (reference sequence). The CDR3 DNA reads TGTGCCAGCAGCCCGACTAGCTCCGGGGAGCTGTTTTTT. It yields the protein CASSPTSSGELFF.

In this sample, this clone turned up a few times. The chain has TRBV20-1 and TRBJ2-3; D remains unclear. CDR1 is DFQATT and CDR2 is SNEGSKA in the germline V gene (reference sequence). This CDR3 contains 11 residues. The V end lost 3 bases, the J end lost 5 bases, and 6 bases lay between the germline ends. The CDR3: CSARSVDTQYF. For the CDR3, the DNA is TGCAGTGCTAGGTCGGTAGATACGCAGTATTTT.

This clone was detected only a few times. CDR3 sequence reads: CASSLEHGRGRADTQYF. Written as DNA, the CDR3 is TGTGCCAGCAGCTTAGAACACGGAAGGGGTCGCGCAGATACGCAGTATTTT. This chain links TRBV11-2 with TRBJ2-3; D may be TRBD1 (5 bases). Trimming pared 0 bases from V and 4 bases from J, leaving 17 bases between. CDR1 and CDR2 from the germline V gene are SGHAT and FQNNGV. The CDR3 runs to 17 residues.

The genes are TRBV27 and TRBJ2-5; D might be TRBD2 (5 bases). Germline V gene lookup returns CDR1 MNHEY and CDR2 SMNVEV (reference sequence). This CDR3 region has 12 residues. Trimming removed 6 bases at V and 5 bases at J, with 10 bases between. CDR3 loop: CASSSSRETQYF. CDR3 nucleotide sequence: TGTGCCAGCAGCTCTAGCAGGGAGACCCAGTACTTC.

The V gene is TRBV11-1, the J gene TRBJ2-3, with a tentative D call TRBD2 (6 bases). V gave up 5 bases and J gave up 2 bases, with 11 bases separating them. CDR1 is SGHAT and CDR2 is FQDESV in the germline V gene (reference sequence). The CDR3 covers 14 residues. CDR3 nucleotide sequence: TGTGCCAGCAGCACCGGGGGAATCACAGATACGCAGTATTTT. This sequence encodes CASSTGGITDTQYF.

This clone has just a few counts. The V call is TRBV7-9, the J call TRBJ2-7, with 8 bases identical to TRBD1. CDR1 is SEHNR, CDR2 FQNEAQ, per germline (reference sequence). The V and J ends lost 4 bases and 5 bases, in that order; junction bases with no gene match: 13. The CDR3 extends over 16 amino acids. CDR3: CASSSKGADRADEQYF. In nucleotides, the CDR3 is TGTGCCAGCAGCTCGAAGGGGGCGGACAGGGCCGACGAGCAGTACTTC.

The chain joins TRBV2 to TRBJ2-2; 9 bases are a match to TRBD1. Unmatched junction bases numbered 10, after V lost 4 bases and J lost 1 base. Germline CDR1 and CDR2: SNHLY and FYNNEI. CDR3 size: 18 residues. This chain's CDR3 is CASSGAGTGWRNTGELFF. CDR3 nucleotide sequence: TGTGCCAGCAGTGGCGCCGGGACAGGGTGGAGGAACACCGGGGAGCTGTTTTTT.

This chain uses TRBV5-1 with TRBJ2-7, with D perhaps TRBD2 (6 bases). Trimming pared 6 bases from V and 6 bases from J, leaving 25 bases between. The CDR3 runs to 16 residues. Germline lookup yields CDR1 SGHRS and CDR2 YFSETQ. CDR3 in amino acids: CASNSPGLLRVGEQYF. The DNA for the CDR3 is TGCGCCAGCAATTCTCCGGGACTCCTAAGGGTGGGCGAGCAGTACTTC.

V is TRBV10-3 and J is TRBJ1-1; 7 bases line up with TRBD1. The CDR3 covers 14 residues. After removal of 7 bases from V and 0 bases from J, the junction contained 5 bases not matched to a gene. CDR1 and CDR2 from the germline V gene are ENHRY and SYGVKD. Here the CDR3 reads CAINPTGLNTEAFF. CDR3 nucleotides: TGTGCCATCAACCCGACAGGGCTGAACACTGAAGCTTTCTTT.

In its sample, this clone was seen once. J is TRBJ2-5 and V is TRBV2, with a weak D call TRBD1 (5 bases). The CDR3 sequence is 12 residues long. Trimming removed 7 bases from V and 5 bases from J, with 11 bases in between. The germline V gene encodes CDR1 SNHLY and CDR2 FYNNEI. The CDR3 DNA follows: TGTGCCAGCACTCCAGGGTGGGAGACCCAGTACTTC. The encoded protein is CASTPGWETQYF.